This T cell receptor beta chain was sequenced for a study of monozygotic twins with inflammatory bowel disease. Each UMI, carrying a 6-nucleotide sample barcode, came from template switching. TCRdb re-analyzed the 5' RACE reads; it lists each CDR3 protein once, without DNA. Reported are approximately 400,000 distinct CDR3 sequences; the ten largest clones contain 2% to 2.5%. This CDR3 spans 15 amino acids. Germline assignment: CDR1 MNHNS and CDR2 SASEGT. The clonotype comes from a human donor with ulcerative colitis or Crohn's disease, or a healthy co-twin of an affected twin (not recorded which). The sample comprised blood. The rearrangement links TRBV6-1 to TRBJ1-5; TCRdb calls TRBD1, which cannot be checked without DNA. CDR3: CASSAQGTGWQPQHF.